A selection of T cell receptor beta chains follows, all from one sample in a study of control samples from healthy donors and cancer patients. Data came from immunoSEQ multiplex PCR; TCRdb stores just in-frame clones and leaves some out. The repertoire has some 150,000 clones, roughly 95% of them found once; the top ten carry 4.1%. The sample was blood. These receptor sequences come from a woman in her sixties or seventies in good health. CDR3s include the opening cysteine and the closing phenylalanine or tryptophan. The order of the fields is V gene, D gene, CDR3 protein. The D gene is left open where the match is weak.

TRBV5-4	.	CASSSGLTNNSPLHF
TRBV3-1/TRBV3-2	.	CASSQGGEGGYTF
TRBV4-1	.	CASSQFGIQETQYF
TRBV5-6	.	CASSFQQIYNSPLHF
TRBV9	.	CASSVVPYEQYF
TRBV4-3	.	CASAAGAGAMNTEAFF
TRBV11-3	.	CASITVGTKETQYF
TRBV7-9	.	CASSLTSDRDYGYTF
TRBV7-7	TRBD2	CASSRSGGSYNEQFF
TRBV7-2	.	CASSFLRGNSPLHF
TRBV19	TRBD1	CASSLSGTGIANEKLFF
TRBV5-6	.	CASSLFNKAQPQHF
TRBV6-2/TRBV6-3	.	CASSDYQETQYF
TRBV7-9	TRBD2	CASSLLAGDADTQYF
TRBV19	.	CASSIDLEGPNYGYTF
TRBV3-1/TRBV3-2	.	CASSQHGGYTF
TRBV10-2	.	CASSKGQYTEAFF
TRBV30	.	CAWSGGNQPQHF
TRBV24-1	.	CATSDPDVEAFF
TRBV6-5	TRBD1	CASSDRVDQPQHF
TRBV19	.	CASHGVEWNTEAFF
TRBV7-8	.	CASSYNPTKTNTEAFF
TRBV7-2	.	CASSSNRDSHEQYF
TRBV5-4	TRBD2	CASSLASGRTDTQYF
TRBV5-6	.	CASSLGLSGANVLTF
TRBV9	.	CASSVVRESSYNEQFF
TRBV14	.	CASSQGTTQGRYEQYF
TRBV19	TRBD1	CASSAQGAAYEQYF
TRBV6-2/TRBV6-3	.	CASSYRSTVTYEQYF
TRBV30	.	CAWSDYGGGQPQHF
TRBV4-3	.	CASSQEMGGGSTDTQYF
TRBV7-2	.	CASSVRGSGRETQYF
TRBV5-1	.	CASSLTQGVSTDTQYF
TRBV7-9	.	CASSPIGGASTDTQYF
TRBV13	.	CASSPQRDGRDTQYF
TRBV7-2	.	CASSAHGNWANVLTF
TRBV2	TRBD1	CASSPGQAGNTIYF
TRBV29-1	.	CSVWGPTNEKLFF
TRBV7-2	TRBD1	CASSQDRVYGYTF
TRBV4-1	.	CASSPARSFTDTQYF
TRBV4-1	.	CASTPDGGDYGYTF
TRBV9	.	CASSAILRGMVQPQHF
TRBV9	.	CASSVEPRNTEAFF
TRBV29-1	.	CSVEPGEEAFF
TRBV7-2	.	CASSLGQVTPDTQYF
TRBV18	.	CASSPPSTVNTEAFF
TRBV18	.	CASSPRTGELFF
TRBV5-1	.	CASSEQGTYEQYF
TRBV29-1	.	CSVKNTDTQYF
TRBV3-1/TRBV3-2	.	CASSQRSGDYEQYF